This is a list of T cell receptor beta chains from one sample in a study of CD8 T cells in ankylosing spondylitis. TCRdb re-called the 5' RACE reads with MiXCR, one entry per CDR3 protein. The table shows fewer than 350,000 distinct CDR3 sequences, with around 10% occurring only once. Sequenced: blood, either unsorted or a sorted T cell fraction (not recorded which). Receptors originate from a female donor with ankylosing spondylitis or in good health (not recorded which). CDR3s include the opening cysteine and the closing phenylalanine or tryptophan. The D gene is left open where the match is weak. Expanded clones get a size class; other rows say once, few or many, or leave the size out.

D gene	V gene	CDR3 length	J gene	clone size	CDR3 protein	CDR3 DNA
NA	TRBV20-1	13	TRBJ1-5	few	CSATRGRDQPQHF	TGCAGTGCCACCAGGGGAAGGGATCAGCCCCAGCATTTT
TRBD2	TRBV27	15	TRBJ2-1	many	CASSKGTTKVNEQFF	TGTGCCAGCAGTAAAGGGACTACCAAGGTCAATGAGCAGTTCTTC
NA	TRBV29-1	11	TRBJ1-1	many	CSPGLNTEAFF	TGCAGCCCAGGGCTGAACACTGAAGCTTTCTTT
NA	TRBV12-3/TRBV12-4	12	TRBJ2-3	many	CASSLGEYTQYF	TGTGCCAGCAGTTTAGGTGAATATACGCAGTATTTT
NA	TRBV14	16	TRBJ2-2	many	CASSQEGGSNTGELFF	TGTGCCAGCAGCCAAGAAGGGGGATCGAACACCGGGGAGCTGTTTTTT
TRBD1	TRBV20-1	13	TRBJ1-2	many	CSARGVTGDGYTF	TGCAGTGCTAGAGGGGTAACAGGGGATGGCTACACCTTC
TRBD1	TRBV6-1	15	TRBJ2-5	few	CASSPQGALQETQYF	TGTGCCAGCAGTCCACAGGGGGCCCTCCAAGAGACCCAGTACTTC
NA	TRBV24-1	11	TRBJ2-1	NA	CATGLYNEQFF	TGTGCCACAGGGCTCTACAATGAGCAGTTCTTC
NA	TRBV18	14	TRBJ2-5	NA	CASSRDSGVETQYF	TGTGCCAGCTCCCGGGACTCAGGAGTAGAGACCCAGTACTTC
TRBD1	TRBV10-3	14	TRBJ1-2	many	CAITRDRDPGGYTF	TGTGCCATCACCCGAGACAGGGACCCGGGTGGCTACACCTTC
NA	TRBV15	15	TRBJ2-3	NA	CATSRDTRSRNTQCF	TGTGCCACCAGCAGAGATACCAGGAGCAGGAATACGCAGTGTTTT
NA	TRBV4-3	16	TRBJ1-1	many	CASSQEITAENTEAFF	TGCGCCAGCAGCCAAGAGATCACAGCTGAGAACACTGAAGCTTTCTTT
NA	TRBV20-1	15	TRBJ1-4	many	CSASTPGGLGEKLFF	TGCAGTGCCAGCACCCCGGGGGGCTTGGGTGAAAAACTGTTTTTT
NA	TRBV5-1	15	TRBJ1-1	few	CASSPLPGTRTEAFF	TGCGCCAGCAGCCCCCTCCCAGGGACGAGGACTGAAGCTTTCTTT
NA	TRBV20-1	16	TRBJ2-1	NA	CSARVEGVSSYNEQFF	TGCAGTGCTAGAGTAGAGGGGGTGAGCTCCTACAATGAGCAGTTCTTC
NA	TRBV15	15	TRBJ2-1	NA	CATSRETHVGHEQFF	TGTGCCACCAGCAGAGAGACTCATGTGGGTCATGAGCAGTTCTTC
NA	TRBV5-5	15	TRBJ2-7	many	CASSLGLNPSYEQYF	TGTGCCAGCAGCTTAGGACTGAATCCCTCCTACGAGCAGTACTTC
NA	TRBV30	15	TRBJ2-7	many	CAWSAVRGRAYEQYF	TGTGCCTGGAGCGCCGTAAGAGGAAGAGCCTACGAGCAGTACTTC
NA	TRBV12-3/TRBV12-4	15	TRBJ2-7	NA	CASRGNRVGVHEQYF	TGTGCCAGCAGGGGAAACAGGGTAGGGGTCCACGAGCAGTACTTC
NA	TRBV4-1	15	TRBJ1-2	many	CASSHPNSGVDGYTF	TGCGCCAGCAGCCACCCTAATTCAGGGGTCGATGGCTACACCTTC
TRBD1	TRBV5-1	15	TRBJ2-2	many	CASSETGLNTGELFF	TGCGCCAGCAGCGAGACAGGGCTTAACACCGGGGAGCTGTTTTTT
TRBD2	TRBV5-5	16	TRBJ2-1	many	CASSSPGTSGYNEQFF	TGTGCCAGCAGCTCCCCCGGGACTAGCGGATACAATGAGCAGTTCTTC
NA	TRBV20-1	13	TRBJ2-3	many	CSASIDGSDTQYF	TGCAGTGCCTCGATCGATGGTTCAGATACGCAGTATTTT
TRBD2	TRBV20-1	15	TRBJ2-5	many	CSASVVSGSGETQYF	TGCAGTGCTAGTGTGGTTAGCGGGAGTGGGGAGACCCAGTACTTC
TRBD2	TRBV9	16	TRBJ2-1	many	CASSVGGLAGFNEQFF	TGTGCCAGCAGCGTAGGGGGACTAGCGGGGTTCAATGAGCAGTTCTTC
TRBD2	TRBV20-1	17	TRBJ2-5	NA	CCARDRLAGVIQETQYF	TGCTGTGCTAGAGATCGACTAGCGGGGGTCATCCAAGAGACCCAGTACTTC
NA	TRBV7-9	16	TRBJ2-3	many	CASSFERSPPADTQYF	TGTGCCAGCAGCTTCGAACGGAGCCCCCCCGCAGATACGCAGTATTTT
NA	TRBV5-1	15	TRBJ1-1	many	CASSPAPNTGTEAFF	TGCGCCAGCAGCCCAGCCCCAAACACGGGAACTGAAGCTTTCTTT
TRBD2	TRBV5-1	18	TRBJ2-1	many	CASSLVFAAGGGYNEQFF	TGCGCCAGCAGCTTGGTTTTCGCGGCGGGAGGGGGATACAATGAGCAGTTCTTC
NA	TRBV20-1	17	TRBJ1-6	NA	CSARPGSSSSYNSPLHF	TGCAGTGCAAGACCCGGGTCTTCTAGCTCCTATAATTCACCCCTCCACTTT
NA	TRBV5-1	17	TRBJ2-2	many	CASSLVVGVAGTGELFF	TGCGCCAGCAGCTTGGTAGTTGGGGTGGCCGGCACCGGGGAGCTGTTTTTT
NA	TRBV12-3/TRBV12-4	16	TRBJ2-7	many	CASSPPGVGVTYEQYF	TGTGCCAGCAGTCCTCCGGGGGTAGGAGTAACCTACGAGCAGTACTTC
NA	TRBV20-1	13	TRBJ1-5	many	CSASTGSNQPQHF	TGCAGTGCCTCTACAGGTAGCAATCAGCCCCAGCATTTT
TRBD2	TRBV2	16	TRBJ2-3	NA	CASSDPSGRAADTQYF	TGTGCCAGCAGTGACCCTAGCGGGAGGGCCGCAGATACGCAGTATTTT
NA	TRBV5-6	14	TRBJ2-1	NA	CASSVNKGYNEQFF	TGTGCCAGCAGCGTCAATAAAGGGTACAATGAGCAGTTCTTC
NA	TRBV5-1	14	TRBJ2-5	few	CASRSPGVQETQYF	TGCGCCAGCAGATCCCCCGGGGTACAAGAGACCCAGTACTTC
TRBD2	TRBV28	15	TRBJ2-7	few	CASSLSGSLAYEQYF	TGTGCCAGCAGTTTGAGCGGGAGTTTGGCCTACGAGCAGTACTTC